What follows describes a single T cell receptor (beta chain). Its antigen is still unknown. These data originate in a study of shared clonotypes between healthy human individuals. Overall study findings and caveats: The study found about 5% of naive CD4 clonotypes shared across a handful of donors.

The run depth of the assay was deep. Original analysis: Filtering differed, since immunoSEQ gave only junction sequences and no quality scores. Sequenced by immunoSEQ multiplex PCR; TCRdb stores in-frame clones only, minus some. V and J calls and clone size come straight from that table; D and trimming were deduced from the DNA. Among around 2,100,000 clones, less than 95% were seen once, and the ten largest hold less than 1.5%. Naive CD8 cells lacked CD45RO and underwent positive selection for CCR7, leaving out terminally differentiated effector memory CD45RA+ cells. Those who donated, Caucasian adults without exception, all lived in Nashville, Tennessee. V shed 2 bases and J shed 6 bases, with 15 bases lying between them. The CDR3 sequence is 14 residues long. Germline V gene sequence: CDR1 SGDLS, CDR2 YYNGEE.

The source material was naive CD8+ T cells sorted from blood. This TCR was sampled from a man between 18 and 35 years old in good health. This rearrangement joins TRBV9 to TRBJ2-7; D is undetermined. For the CDR3, the DNA is TGTGCCAGCAGCGTGGCAGCAGACTTTACCGAGCAGTACTTC. It specifies CASSVAADFTEQYF.